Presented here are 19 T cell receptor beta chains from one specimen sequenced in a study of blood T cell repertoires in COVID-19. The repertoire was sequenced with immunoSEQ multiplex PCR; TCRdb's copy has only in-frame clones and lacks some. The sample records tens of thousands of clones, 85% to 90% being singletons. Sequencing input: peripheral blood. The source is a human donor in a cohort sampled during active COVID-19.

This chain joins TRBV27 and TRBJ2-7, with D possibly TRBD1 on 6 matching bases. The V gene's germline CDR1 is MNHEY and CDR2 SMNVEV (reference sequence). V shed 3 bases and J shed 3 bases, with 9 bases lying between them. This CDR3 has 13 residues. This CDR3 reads CASSLVQGYEQYF. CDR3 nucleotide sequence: TGTGCCAGCAGTTTGGTACAGGGCTACGAGCAGTACTTC.

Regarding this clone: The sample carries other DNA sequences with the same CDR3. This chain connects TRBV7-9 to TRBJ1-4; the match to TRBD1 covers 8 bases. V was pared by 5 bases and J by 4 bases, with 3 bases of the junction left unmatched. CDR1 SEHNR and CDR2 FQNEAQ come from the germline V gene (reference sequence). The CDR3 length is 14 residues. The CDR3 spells CASSLGQDNEKLFF. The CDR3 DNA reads TGTGCCAGCAGCCTGGGACAGGATAATGAAAAACTGTTTTTT. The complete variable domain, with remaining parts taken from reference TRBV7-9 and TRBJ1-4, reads DTGVSQNPRHKITKRGQNVTFRCDPISEHNRLYWYRQTLGQGPEFLTYFQNEAQLEKSRLLSDRFSAERPKGSFSTLEIQRTEQGDSAMYLCASSLGQDNEKLFFGSGTQLSVL.

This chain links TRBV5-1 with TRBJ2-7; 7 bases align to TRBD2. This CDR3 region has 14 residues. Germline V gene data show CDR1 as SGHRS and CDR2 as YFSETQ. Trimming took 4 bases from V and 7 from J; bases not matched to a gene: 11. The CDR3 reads CASSDTPTSREQYF. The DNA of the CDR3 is TGCGCCAGCAGCGACACCCCGACTAGCAGGGAGCAGTACTTC.

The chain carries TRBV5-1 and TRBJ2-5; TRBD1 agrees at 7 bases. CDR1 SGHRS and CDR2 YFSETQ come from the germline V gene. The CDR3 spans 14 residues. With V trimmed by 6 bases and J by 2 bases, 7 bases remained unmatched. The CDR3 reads CASNSPGQQETQYF. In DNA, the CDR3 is TGCGCCAGCAACTCACCGGGACAGCAAGAGACCCAGTACTTC.

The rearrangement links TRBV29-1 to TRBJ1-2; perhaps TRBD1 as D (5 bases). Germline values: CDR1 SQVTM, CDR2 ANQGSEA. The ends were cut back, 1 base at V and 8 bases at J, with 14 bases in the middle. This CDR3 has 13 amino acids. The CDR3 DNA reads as TGCAGCGTTGAAGGCTCGTCAGGGCGAGGCTACACCTTC. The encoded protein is CSVEGSSGRGYTF.

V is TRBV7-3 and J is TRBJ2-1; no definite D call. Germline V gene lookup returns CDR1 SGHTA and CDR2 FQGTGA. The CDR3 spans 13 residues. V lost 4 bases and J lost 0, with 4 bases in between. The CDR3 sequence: CASSSRSYNEQFF. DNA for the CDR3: TGTGCCAGCAGCTCCCGCTCCTACAATGAGCAGTTCTTC.

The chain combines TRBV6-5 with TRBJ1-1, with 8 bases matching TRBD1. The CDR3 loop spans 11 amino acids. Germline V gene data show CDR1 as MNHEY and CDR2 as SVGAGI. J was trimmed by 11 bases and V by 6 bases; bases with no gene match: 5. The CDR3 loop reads CASSGTGGAFF. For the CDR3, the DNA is TGTGCCAGCAGCGGGACAGGCGGGGCTTTCTTT.

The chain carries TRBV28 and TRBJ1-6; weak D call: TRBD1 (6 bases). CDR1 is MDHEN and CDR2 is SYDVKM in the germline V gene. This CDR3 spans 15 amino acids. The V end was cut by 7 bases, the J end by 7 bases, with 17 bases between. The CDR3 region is CASTLQGGRNSPLHF. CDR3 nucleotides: TGTGCCAGCACCCTTCAAGGGGGTCGGAATTCACCCCTCCACTTT.

The CDR3 region is CASSYSGTGGGYTF. The CDR3, as DNA: TGTGCCAGCAGTTACTCGGGGACAGGCGGTGGCTACACCTTC. The chain uses TRBV6-5 and TRBJ1-2; 8 nucleotides line up with TRBD1. Germline V gives CDR1 MNHEY, CDR2 SVGAGI. The V and J ends lost 0 bases and 7 bases, in that order; junction bases with no gene match: 4. The length of the CDR3 is 14 residues.

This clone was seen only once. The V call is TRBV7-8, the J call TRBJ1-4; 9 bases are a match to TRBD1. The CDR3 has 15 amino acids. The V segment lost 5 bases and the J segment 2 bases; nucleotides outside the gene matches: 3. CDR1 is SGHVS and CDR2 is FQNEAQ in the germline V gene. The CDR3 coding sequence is TGTGCCAGCAGCCCCGACAGGGGGACTAATGAAAAACTGTTTTTT. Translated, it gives CASSPDRGTNEKLFF.

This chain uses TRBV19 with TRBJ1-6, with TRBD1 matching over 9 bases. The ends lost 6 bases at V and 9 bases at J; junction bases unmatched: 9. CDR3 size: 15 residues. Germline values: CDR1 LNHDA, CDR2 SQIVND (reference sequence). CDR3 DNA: TGTGCCAGTAGCCGGGACAGGGAAAGGCTTTCACCCCTCCACTTT. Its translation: CASSRDRERLSPLHF.

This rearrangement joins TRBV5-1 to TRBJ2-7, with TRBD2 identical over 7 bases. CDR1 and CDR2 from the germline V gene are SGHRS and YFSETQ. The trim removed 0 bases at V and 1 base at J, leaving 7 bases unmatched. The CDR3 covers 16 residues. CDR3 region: CASSLVVGGLSYEQYF. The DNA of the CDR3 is TGCGCCAGCAGCTTGGTTGTGGGAGGGCTATCCTACGAGCAGTACTTC. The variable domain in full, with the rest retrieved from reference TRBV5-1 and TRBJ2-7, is KAGVTQTPRYLIKTRGQQVTLSCSPISGHRSVSWYQQTPGQGLQFLFEYFSETQRNKGNFPGRFSGRQFSNSRSEMNVSTLELGDSALYLCASSLVVGGLSYEQYFGPGTRLTVT.

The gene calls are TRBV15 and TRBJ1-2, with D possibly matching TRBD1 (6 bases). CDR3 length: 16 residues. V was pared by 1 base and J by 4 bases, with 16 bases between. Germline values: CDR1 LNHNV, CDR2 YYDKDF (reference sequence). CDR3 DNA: TGTGCCACCAGCAGAGGTGGGGGGGGCGTACGCTATGGCTACACCTTC. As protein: CATSRGGGGVRYGYTF.

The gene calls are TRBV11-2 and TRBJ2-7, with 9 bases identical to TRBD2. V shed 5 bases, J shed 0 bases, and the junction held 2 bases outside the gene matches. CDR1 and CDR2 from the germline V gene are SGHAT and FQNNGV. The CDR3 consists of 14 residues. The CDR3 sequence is CASSVTSGSYEQYF. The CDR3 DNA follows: TGTGCCAGCAGCGTGACTAGCGGCTCCTACGAGCAGTACTTC.

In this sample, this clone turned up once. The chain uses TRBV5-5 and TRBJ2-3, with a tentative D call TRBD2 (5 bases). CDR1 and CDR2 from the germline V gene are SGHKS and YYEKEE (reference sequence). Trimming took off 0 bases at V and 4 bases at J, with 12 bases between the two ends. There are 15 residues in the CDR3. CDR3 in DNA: TGTGCCAGCAGCTTGGGTGGACTCCCGCCAGATACGCAGTATTTT. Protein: CASSLGGLPPDTQYF. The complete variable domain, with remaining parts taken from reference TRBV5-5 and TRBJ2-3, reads DAGVTQSPTHLIKTRGQQVTLRCSPISGHKSVSWYQQVLGQGPQFIFQYYEKEERGRGNFPDRFSARQFPNYSSELNVNALLLGDSALYLCASSLGGLPPDTQYFGPGTRLTVL.

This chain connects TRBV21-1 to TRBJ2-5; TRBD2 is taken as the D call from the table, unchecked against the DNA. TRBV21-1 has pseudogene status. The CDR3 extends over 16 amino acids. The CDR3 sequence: CASSKGEARRLETQYF. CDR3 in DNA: TGTGCCAGCAGCAAAGGGGAGGCCAGGAGGTTGGAGACCCAGTACTTC.

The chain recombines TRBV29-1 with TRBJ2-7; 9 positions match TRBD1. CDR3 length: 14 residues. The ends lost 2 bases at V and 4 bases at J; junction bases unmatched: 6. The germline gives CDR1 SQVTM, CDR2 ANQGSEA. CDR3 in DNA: TGCAGCGTTGAATTCGGGACAGGGTCTTACGAGCAGTACTTC. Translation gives CSVEFGTGSYEQYF.

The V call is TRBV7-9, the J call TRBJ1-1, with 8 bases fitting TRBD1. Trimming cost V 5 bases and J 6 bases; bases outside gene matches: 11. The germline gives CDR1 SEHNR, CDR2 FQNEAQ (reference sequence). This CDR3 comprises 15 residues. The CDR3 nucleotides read TGTGCCAGCAGCCCAATGAGGACAGGGCGGTCTGAAGCTTTCTTT. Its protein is CASSPMRTGRSEAFF.

The CDR3: CASSLRTGNSGANVLTF. The DNA of the CDR3 is TGTGCCAGTAGTCTCCGGACAGGGAATTCGGGGGCCAACGTCCTGACTTTC. The chain couples TRBV19 to TRBJ2-6, with 8 nucleotides matching TRBD1. Trimming at V came to 5 bases and at J to 4 bases, leaving 10 bases not matched to a gene. Germline V gene sequence: CDR1 LNHDA, CDR2 SQIVND (reference sequence). The CDR3 contains 17 residues. The full variable domain, completed using reference TRBV19 and TRBJ2-6, is DGGITQSPKYLFRKEGQNVTLSCEQNLNHDAMYWYRQDPGQGLRLIYYSQIVNDFQKGDIAEGYSVSREKKESFPLTVTSAQKNPTAFYLCASSLRTGNSGANVLTFGAGSRLTVL.